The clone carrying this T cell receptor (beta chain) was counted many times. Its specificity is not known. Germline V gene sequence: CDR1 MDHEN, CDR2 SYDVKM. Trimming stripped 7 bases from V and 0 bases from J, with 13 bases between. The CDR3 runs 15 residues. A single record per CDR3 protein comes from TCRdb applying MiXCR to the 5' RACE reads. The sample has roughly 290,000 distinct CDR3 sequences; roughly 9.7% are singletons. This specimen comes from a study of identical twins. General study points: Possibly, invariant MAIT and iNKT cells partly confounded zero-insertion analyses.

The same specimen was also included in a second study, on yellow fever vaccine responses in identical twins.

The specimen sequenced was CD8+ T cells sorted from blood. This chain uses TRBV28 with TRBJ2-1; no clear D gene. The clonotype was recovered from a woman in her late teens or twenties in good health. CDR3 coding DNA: TGTGCCAGCACTACGGACCGCAGCTCCTACAATGAGCAGTTCTTC. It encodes CASTTDRSSYNEQFF. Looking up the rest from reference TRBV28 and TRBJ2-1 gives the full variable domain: DVKVTQSSRYLVKRTGEKVFLECVQDMDHENMFWYRQDPGLGLRLIYFSYDVKMKEKGDIPEGYSVSREKKERFSLILESASTNQTSMYLCASTTDRSSYNEQFFGPGTRLTVL.